One sample yielded the 8 T cell receptor beta chains listed below, sequenced in a study of cytomegalovirus exposure and HLA in healthy donors. 13 Jbeta primers and 60 Vbeta primers were used for the PCR. Measured with immunoSEQ multiplex PCR; TCRdb has only the in-frame clones, and not every one. This sample has 200,000 to 250,000 clones, with about 75% found just once. Sequencing was done on a sample of PBMCs. The receptor source for this set is a man in his late teens or twenties in good health and CMV-seronegative.

The chain uses TRBV11-2 and TRBJ1-2; 7 nucleotides agree with TRBD1. Germline CDR1 SGHAT, CDR2 FQNNGV. Germline trimming cut 5 bases from V and 3 bases from J; bases unmatched to any gene: 12. This CDR3 contains 16 residues. This chain's CDR3 is CASSQAFGTEHYGYTF. CDR3 bases: TGTGCCAGCAGCCAAGCCTTCGGGACAGAGCACTATGGCTACACCTTC.

CDR3 nucleotides: TGTGCCAGCAGTTTACAGGGGGCGCTACGAGAGACCCAGTACTTC. Protein product: CASSLQGALRETQYF. This chain joins TRBV27 and TRBJ2-5, with 8 bases matching TRBD1. The CDR3 is 15 residues long. Trimming took 2 bases from V and 4 from J; bases not matched to a gene: 6. Germline CDR1 MNHEY, CDR2 SMNVEV (reference sequence).

This chain connects TRBV2 to TRBJ2-7, with TRBD1 as a possible D gene (6 bases). In germline, CDR1 is SNHLY, CDR2 FYNNEI. V was shortened by 3 bases and J by 7 bases, with 19 bases between the two germline ends. CDR3 length equals 15 residues. As DNA, the CDR3 is TGTGCCAGCAGTGATGTACAGGGACCTATCCTAGAGCAGTACTTC. As protein: CASSDVQGPILEQYF.

V gene TRBV11-1 combines with J gene TRBJ2-1, with 14 nucleotides matching TRBD2. Per germline, CDR1 SGHAT and CDR2 FQDESV (reference sequence). V dropped 4 bases and J dropped 8; count of bases not matched to a gene: 7. The CDR3 covers 16 residues. CDR3 DNA: TGTGCCAGCAGCTCCGGGGGACTAGCGGGAGTATATGAGCAGTTCTTC. It specifies CASSSGGLAGVYEQFF.

The rearrangement links TRBV6-1 to TRBJ1-1; D may be TRBD1 (6 bases). Germline-derived CDR1 and CDR2 are MNHNS and SASEGT. The V end lost 1 base, the J end lost 4 bases, and 13 bases lay between the germline ends. CDR3 length: 15 residues. DNA for the CDR3: TGTGCCAGCAGTGAAGACAGGGTCGGAGGCACTGAAGCTTTCTTT. This sequence encodes CASSEDRVGGTEAFF.

The chain is built from TRBV6-1 and TRBJ2-5, with a weak D call TRBD1 (5 bases). Trimming pared 5 bases from V and 0 bases from J, leaving 13 bases between. CDR1 is MNHNS, CDR2 SASEGT, per germline. The CDR3 has 15 residues. The CDR3 DNA reads TGTGCCAGCAGTCTCAGCAGGGTATACCAAGAGACCCAGTACTTC. This gives the protein CASSLSRVYQETQYF.

The chain is built from TRBV10-3 and TRBJ2-1; 8 bases match TRBD2. The CDR3 loop spans 13 amino acids. The V gene end was trimmed by 10 bases and the J gene end by 7 bases; junction bases not matched to a gene: 9. The germline CDR1 and CDR2 sequences are ENHRY and SYGVKD. CDR3 DNA sequence: TGTGCCACCGGCGGGACTAGTTCGAATGAGCAGTTCTTC. Amino acid sequence: CATGGTSSNEQFF.

This clone was seen a single time. This chain links TRBV19 with TRBJ2-5; 8 bases match TRBD1. This CDR3 comprises 16 residues. In germline, CDR1 is LNHDA, CDR2 SQIVND (reference sequence). V shed 4 bases, J shed 1 base, and the junction held 8 bases outside the gene matches. Written as DNA, the CDR3 is TGTGCCAGTAGTAAGAGGAACAGGGGGTTCCAAGAGACCCAGTACTTC. It translates to CASSKRNRGFQETQYF. The full variable domain, with the rest looked up from reference TRBV19 and TRBJ2-5, is DGGITQSPKYLFRKEGQNVTLSCEQNLNHDAMYWYRQDPGQGLRLIYYSQIVNDFQKGDIAEGYSVSREKKESFPLTVTSAQKNPTAFYLCASSKRNRGFQETQYFGPGTRLLVL.